Listed here is a single T cell receptor (beta chain). What it binds is not known. Each donor gave one heparinised blood draw averaging about 110 mL. Reverse transcription of all isolated RNA meant that expressed TCRB transcripts were sequenced. Assay: immunoSEQ multiplex PCR; the TCRdb copy retains only in-frame clones and omits some. Here the sample spans fewer than 350,000 clones, about 15% being singletons. CDR1 is SGHTA, CDR2 FQGNSA, per germline. The CDR3 length is 15 residues. Trimming stripped 2 bases from V and 3 bases from J, with 14 bases between. These data are taken from a study of beta chain features in type 1 diabetes. Findings of the study overall: In every one of the four CD4+ subsets, TCRB CDR3s were moderately but significantly shorter in Type 1 diabetes patients.

This chain links TRBV7-2 with TRBJ2-7; perhaps TRBD2 as D (7 bases). This TCR derives from a man younger than 35 with type 1 diabetes. The specimen sequenced was naive CD4+ T cells from blood. DNA of the CDR3: TGTGCCAGCAGCTTAAGGGGGGGTACAAACTACGAGCAGTACTTC. Translating it yields CASSLRGGTNYEQYF.